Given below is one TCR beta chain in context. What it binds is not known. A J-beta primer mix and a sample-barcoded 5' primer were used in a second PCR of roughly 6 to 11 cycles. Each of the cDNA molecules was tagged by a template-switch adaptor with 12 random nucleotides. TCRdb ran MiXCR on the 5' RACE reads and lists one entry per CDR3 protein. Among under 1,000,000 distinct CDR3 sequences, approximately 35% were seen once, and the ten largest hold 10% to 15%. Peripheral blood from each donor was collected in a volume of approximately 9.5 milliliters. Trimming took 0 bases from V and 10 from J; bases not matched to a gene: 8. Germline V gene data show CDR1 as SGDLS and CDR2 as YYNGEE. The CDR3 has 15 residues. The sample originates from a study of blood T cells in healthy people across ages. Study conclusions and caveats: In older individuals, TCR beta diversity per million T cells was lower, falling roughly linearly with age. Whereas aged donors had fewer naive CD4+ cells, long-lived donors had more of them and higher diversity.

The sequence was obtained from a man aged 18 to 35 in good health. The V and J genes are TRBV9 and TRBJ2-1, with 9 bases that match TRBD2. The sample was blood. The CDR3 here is CASSVASGVLGEQFF. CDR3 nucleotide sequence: TGTGCCAGCAGCGTAGCTAGCGGGGTGCTAGGGGAGCAGTTCTTC.